This paragraph reports one T cell receptor (beta chain). Antigen unknown. CDR3 length equals 18 residues. Per the germline V gene, CDR1 is SEHNR and CDR2 is FQNEAQ (reference sequence). The J segment lost 0 bases and the V segment lost 2 bases, leaving 9 bases of the junction unmatched. This specimen belongs to a study of shared clonotypes between healthy human individuals. Findings and limits, study-wide: The small donor group covered limited genetic and exposure diversity.

Naivety among CD8 cells was defined by CD45RO negativity and positive CCR7 selection, thereby excluding terminally differentiated effector memory CD45RA+ cells. TCRdb's table, derived via immunoSEQ multiplex PCR, lists solely in-frame clones and lacks some. The profile shows hundreds of thousands of clones, roughly 96% of them singletons. V and J are TRBV7-9 and TRBJ2-3; 9 bases align to TRBD2. The source of this sequence is a man aged 30 to 39 in good health. Sequencing was done on a sample of naive CD8+ T cells sorted from blood. The CDR3 DNA follows: TGTGCCAGCAGCTTAACGGATAGCGGGAGCGGAAGCACAGATACGCAGTATTTT. It yields the protein CASSLTDSGSGSTDTQYF.